This TCR beta chain is drawn from a study of Ad26.COV2.S vaccination and SARS-CoV-2 variants. Study in general: A participant enrolled in the COV1001 Ad26.COV2.S trial arm provided the sample.

Sequenced by immunoSEQ multiplex PCR; TCRdb stores in-frame clones only, minus some. The data contain around 320,000 clones, approximately 80% of them singletons. Germline CDR1 MGHRA, CDR2 YSYEKL. This CDR3 has 18 residues. The V segment lost 6 bases and the J segment 1 base; nucleotides outside the gene matches: 16. Treatment defined: some 19 received Ad26.COV2.S at low or high dose, single or two shots; roughly 5 received placebo; per-sample allocation not given. The investigators took samples on day 63 after the first vaccine or placebo injection. This TCR derives from a person between 18 and 59 years old who received the Ad26.COV2.S COVID-19 vaccine or a placebo. Sequenced material: peripheral blood, taken in a trial of Ad26.COV2.S vaccine versus placebo. The rearrangement links TRBV4-1 to TRBJ1-2; 8 positions agree with TRBD1. The CDR3 DNA reads as TGCGCCAGCAGTCCTGACAGGCAGGGGGCGCGCCTTAACTATGGCTACACCTTC. It is translated as CASSPDRQGARLNYGYTF.